A selection of T cell receptor beta chains follows, all from one sample in a study of T cell responses to AZD1222 COVID-19 vaccine. Data came from immunoSEQ multiplex PCR; TCRdb stores just in-frame clones and leaves some out. The sample lists some 100,000 clones; about 86% were seen once. This material consisted of peripheral blood, taken on day 0 of AZD1222 vaccination. The receptors originated from an adult in good health. Both conserved end residues are part of each CDR3. Each record gives: V gene, D gene, clone size, J gene, CDR3 DNA, CDR3 protein. D genes are given only for firm matches. Rows give clone size only sometimes, using once, few, many, or a class for an expanded clone.

TRBV7-7	TRBD2	.	TRBJ2-1	TGTGCCAGCAGCGCGGGGACTAGCGGGGGTTACAATGAGCAGTTCTTC	CASSAGTSGGYNEQFF
TRBV10-3	.	.	TRBJ2-1	TGTGCCATCAGCCCACAGGGCAATGAGCAGTTCTTC	CAISPQGNEQFF
TRBV19	.	once	TRBJ2-2	TGTGCCAGTAGTATCCAGGGAGGGGGGAGCGGGGAGCTGTTTTTT	CASSIQGGGSGELFF
TRBV27	TRBD2	.	TRBJ2-7	TGTGCCAGCAGACGAAGCGGGGGGAATAACGAGCAGTACTTC	CASRRSGGNNEQYF
TRBV5-1	.	.	TRBJ1-1	TGCGCCAGCAGCTCGAGTCCCACAGGGAGGGTGTCTGAAGCTTTCTTT	CASSSSPTGRVSEAFF
TRBV28	.	once	TRBJ1-2	TGTGCCAGCAGTTCCGGTGGAGTAGTCTATGGCTACACCTTC	CASSSGGVVYGYTF
TRBV10-1	.	.	TRBJ1-6	TGCGCCAGCGAAACGCCCCCGGACAGCGGATATAATTCACCCCTCCACTTT	CASETPPDSGYNSPLHF
TRBV6-6	TRBD2	.	TRBJ2-5	TGTGCCAGCAGAAAGGGACTAGCGGGGTTGGAGACCCAGTACTTC	CASRKGLAGLETQYF
TRBV7-2	TRBD1	.	TRBJ2-1	TGTGCCAGCAGCTTACGGAGTCAAGGACAGGGGATGAGCAATGAGCAGTTCTTC	CASSLRSQGQGMSNEQFF
TRBV28	.	.	TRBJ2-7	TGTGCCAGCAGTCCACACGGCAGGGCGACCTACGAGCAGTACTTC	CASSPHGRATYEQYF
TRBV12-3/TRBV12-4	.	.	TRBJ1-4	TGTGCCAGCAGTACAGGAACTAATGAAAAACTGTTTTTT	CASSTGTNEKLFF
TRBV3-1/TRBV3-2	TRBD1	.	TRBJ1-2	TGTGCCAGCAGCCAAGTAGGGGGCCGGCATGGCTACACCTTC	CASSQVGGRHGYTF
TRBV29-1	TRBD2	.	TRBJ2-7	TGCAGCGTTGAAGAAGGCGGGGGGAACTCCTACGAGCAGTACTTC	CSVEEGGGNSYEQYF
TRBV6-2/TRBV6-3	TRBD1	.	TRBJ1-1	TGTGCCAGCAGTTATCAGGGGGGGTCCACTGAAGCTTTCTTT	CASSYQGGSTEAFF
TRBV12-3/TRBV12-4	.	.	TRBJ2-7	TGTGCCAGCAGCCAACGGGGCCCGGGGGAGCAGTACTTC	CASSQRGPGEQYF
TRBV28	.	.	TRBJ1-1	TGTGCCAGCAGTCCCGGGCCCTGGGAAACTGAAGCTTTCTTT	CASSPGPWETEAFF
TRBV7-2	TRBD1	.	TRBJ2-1	TGTGCCAGCAGCTTTGGGGGGACAGGGGCCGCTGAGCAGTTCTTC	CASSFGGTGAAEQFF
TRBV7-3	.	.	TRBJ1-3	TGTGCCAGCAGCTTACCCGGGGCCGGAAACACCATATATTTT	CASSLPGAGNTIYF
TRBV29-1	.	.	TRBJ1-2	TGCAGCGTTGGGCACAGCGGGAACTATGGCTACACCTTC	CSVGHSGNYGYTF
TRBV5-1	.	.	TRBJ1-3	TGCGCCAGCAGCTTCCTACCCCGACAGGACTCTGGAAACACCATATATTTT	CASSFLPRQDSGNTIYF
TRBV19	TRBD1	.	TRBJ1-1	TGTGCCAGTAGTATTGAAAACAGGGGGAACGCTGAAGCTTTCTTT	CASSIENRGNAEAFF
TRBV18	.	.	TRBJ2-3	TGTGCCAGCTCATCGACTAGAATGTCGGATACGCAGTATTTT	CASSSTRMSDTQYF
TRBV7-9	.	.	TRBJ2-1	TGTGCCAGCAGCTTAGCGAGGGTGGGGGCCAGGTATGAGCAGTTCTTC	CASSLARVGARYEQFF
TRBV30	.	few	TRBJ1-4	TGTGCCTGGAGTGTACTGAGCAGGGGATTATTGCGGGGTAATGAAAAACTGTTTTTT	CAWSVLSRGLLRGNEKLFF
TRBV3-1/TRBV3-2	.	.	TRBJ1-4	TGTGCCAGCAGCCAAGTTATCAGGGAAAAACTGTTTTTT	CASSQVIREKLFF
TRBV4-2	.	.	TRBJ2-2	TGTGCCAGCAGCCAATTAGGACCTCCGAACACCGGGGAGCTGTTTTTT	CASSQLGPPNTGELFF
TRBV27	.	.	TRBJ2-5	TGTGCCAGCAGTGCACCCGGGACAATAAAGACCCAGTACTTC	CASSAPGTIKTQYF
TRBV7-9	.	.	TRBJ1-5	TGTGCCAGCAGCCCTCAAGGCAATCAGCCCCAGCATTTT	CASSPQGNQPQHF
TRBV15	.	.	TRBJ1-3	TGTGCCACCAGCCTGACTCAGGGTATCTCTGGAAACACCATATATTTT	CATSLTQGISGNTIYF
TRBV6-5	TRBD1	.	TRBJ1-2	TGTGCCAGCAGACCCACAGGACAGGGGTTTGGCTACACCTTC	CASRPTGQGFGYTF
TRBV29-1	TRBD2	.	TRBJ2-1	TGCGCGTATAGCGGGGGTCCAAATGAGCAGTTCTTC	CAYSGGPNEQFF
TRBV9	.	.	TRBJ2-7	TGTGCCAGCAGCCCGCGGGGGACACCTAGGGAGCAGTACTTC	CASSPRGTPREQYF
TRBV7-2	TRBD2	.	TRBJ2-1	TGTGCCAGCAGCTTAGGAGTGGCTAGCGGGGGGCCAGATGAGCAGTTCTTC	CASSLGVASGGPDEQFF
TRBV25-1	.	.	TRBJ2-3	TGTGCCAGCAGTGTCGGTAGCGATACGCAGTATTTT	CASSVGSDTQYF
TRBV19	TRBD1	.	TRBJ1-1	TGTGCCAGTAGTATGACAGGGGACACTGAAGCTTTCTTT	CASSMTGDTEAFF
TRBV5-1	.	.	TRBJ1-1	TGCGCCAGCAGCTTAATCCCCTCGAACACTGAAGCTTTCTTT	CASSLIPSNTEAFF
TRBV2	.	few	TRBJ2-5	TGTGCCAGCAGTGAAATATCCAGTTTGTTAGACGATCTCTACTTC	CASSEISSLLDDLYF
TRBV2	TRBD1	.	TRBJ1-1	TGTGCCAGCAGTCCTCCGACAGGGATCACTGAAGCTTTCTTT	CASSPPTGITEAFF
TRBV3-1/TRBV3-2	TRBD1	.	TRBJ1-3	TGTGCCAAGGACAGGTCGGGAAACACCATATATTTT	CAKDRSGNTIYF